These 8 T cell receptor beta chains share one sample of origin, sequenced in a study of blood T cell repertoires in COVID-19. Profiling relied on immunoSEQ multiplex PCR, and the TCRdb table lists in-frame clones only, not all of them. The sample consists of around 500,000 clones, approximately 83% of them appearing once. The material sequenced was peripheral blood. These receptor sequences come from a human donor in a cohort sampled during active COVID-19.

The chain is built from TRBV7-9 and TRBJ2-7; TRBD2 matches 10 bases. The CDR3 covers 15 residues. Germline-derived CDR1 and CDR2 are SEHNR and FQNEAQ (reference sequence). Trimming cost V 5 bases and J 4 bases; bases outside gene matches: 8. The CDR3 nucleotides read TGTGCCAGCAGCCCCGCCCCTAGCGGGAGATACGAGCAGTACTTC. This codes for CASSPAPSGRYEQYF.

The CDR3 is CASSLRTALSYNEQFF. The CDR3 DNA reads as TGCGCCAGCAGCCTACGGACTGCCCTGTCCTACAATGAGCAGTTCTTC. The V and J genes are TRBV5-1 and TRBJ2-1; TRBD2 is a possible D gene (5 bases). Trimming left V 4 bases short and J 1 base short, with 15 bases between. Germline CDR1 SGHRS, CDR2 YFSETQ. The CDR3 is made up of 16 amino acids.

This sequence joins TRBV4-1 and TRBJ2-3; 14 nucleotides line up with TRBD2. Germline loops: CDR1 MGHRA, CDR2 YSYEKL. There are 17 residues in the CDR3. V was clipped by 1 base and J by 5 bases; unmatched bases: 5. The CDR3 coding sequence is TGCGCCAGCAGCCAAGGACTAGCGGGAGGGCCTGTAGATACGCAGTATTTT. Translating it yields CASSQGLAGGPVDTQYF.

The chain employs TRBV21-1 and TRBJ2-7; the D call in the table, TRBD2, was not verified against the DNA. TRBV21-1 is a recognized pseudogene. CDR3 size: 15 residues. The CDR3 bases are TGTGCCAGCGCGTTAACGGAGCGGGAGACCCACGAGCAGTACTTC. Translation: CASALTERETHEQYF.

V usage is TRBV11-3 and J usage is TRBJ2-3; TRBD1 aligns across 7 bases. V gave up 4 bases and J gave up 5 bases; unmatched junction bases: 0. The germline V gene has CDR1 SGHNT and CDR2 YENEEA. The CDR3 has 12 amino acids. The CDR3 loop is CASSSGGDTQYF. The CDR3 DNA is TGTGCCAGCAGCTCAGGGGGAGATACGCAGTATTTT.

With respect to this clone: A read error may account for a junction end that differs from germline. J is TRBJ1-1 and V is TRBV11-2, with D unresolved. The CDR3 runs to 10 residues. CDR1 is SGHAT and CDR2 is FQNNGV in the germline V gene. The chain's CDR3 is CASSRGVVRF. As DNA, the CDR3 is TGTGCCAGCAGCCGAGGCGTGGTGCGGTTT.

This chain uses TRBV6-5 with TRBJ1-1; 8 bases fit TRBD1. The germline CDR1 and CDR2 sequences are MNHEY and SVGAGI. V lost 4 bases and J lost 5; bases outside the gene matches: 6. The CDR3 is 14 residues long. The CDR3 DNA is TGTGCCAGCAGTTCAGGGGGCTACGTGACTGAAGCTTTCTTT. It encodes CASSSGGYVTEAFF.

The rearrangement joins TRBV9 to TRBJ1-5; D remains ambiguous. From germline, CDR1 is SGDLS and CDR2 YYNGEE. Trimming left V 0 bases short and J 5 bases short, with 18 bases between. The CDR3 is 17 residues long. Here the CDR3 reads CASSVGGNIASHQPQHF. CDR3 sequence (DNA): TGTGCCAGCAGCGTAGGAGGGAATATCGCCTCTCATCAGCCCCAGCATTTT.